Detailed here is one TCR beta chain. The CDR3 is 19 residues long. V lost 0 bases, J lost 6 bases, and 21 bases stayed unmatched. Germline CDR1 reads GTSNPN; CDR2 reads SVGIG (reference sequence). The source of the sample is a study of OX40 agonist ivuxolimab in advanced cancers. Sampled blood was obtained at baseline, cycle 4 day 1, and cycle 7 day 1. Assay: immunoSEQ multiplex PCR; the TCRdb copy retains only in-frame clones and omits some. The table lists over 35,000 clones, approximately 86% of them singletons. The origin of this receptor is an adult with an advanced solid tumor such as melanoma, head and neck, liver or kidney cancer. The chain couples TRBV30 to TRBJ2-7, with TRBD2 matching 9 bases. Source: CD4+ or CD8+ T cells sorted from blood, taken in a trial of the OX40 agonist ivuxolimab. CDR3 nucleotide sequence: TGTGCCTGGAGTGTGGGCGCGGGGGGGCTCTCGAAAAGGGCTAGCGAGCAGTACTTC. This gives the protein CAWSVGAGGLSKRASEQYF.